This T cell receptor (beta chain) is drawn from a study of T cell clones after liver transplantation. Study details: Without induction therapy, subjects received standard immunosuppression until 12-24 months post-transplant.

Germline CDR1 SGHTA, CDR2 FQGTGA. The ends lost 3 bases at V and 0 bases at J; junction bases unmatched: 2. This CDR3 region has 14 residues. This clone was seen once. Generated by immunoSEQ multiplex PCR, the TCRdb table keeps only in-frame clones and is missing some. The table shows about 72,000 clones, with 90% occurring only once. The TCR originated in a human donor who received a liver transplant. Sequences were derived from CD4+ T cells from blood, sampled before liver transplant. The chain links TRBV7-3 to TRBJ2-7; 7 bases are a match to TRBD1. The CDR3 loop is CASSLNRGSYEQYF. The CDR3 nucleotides read TGTGCCAGCAGCTTGAACAGGGGCTCCTACGAGCAGTACTTC.